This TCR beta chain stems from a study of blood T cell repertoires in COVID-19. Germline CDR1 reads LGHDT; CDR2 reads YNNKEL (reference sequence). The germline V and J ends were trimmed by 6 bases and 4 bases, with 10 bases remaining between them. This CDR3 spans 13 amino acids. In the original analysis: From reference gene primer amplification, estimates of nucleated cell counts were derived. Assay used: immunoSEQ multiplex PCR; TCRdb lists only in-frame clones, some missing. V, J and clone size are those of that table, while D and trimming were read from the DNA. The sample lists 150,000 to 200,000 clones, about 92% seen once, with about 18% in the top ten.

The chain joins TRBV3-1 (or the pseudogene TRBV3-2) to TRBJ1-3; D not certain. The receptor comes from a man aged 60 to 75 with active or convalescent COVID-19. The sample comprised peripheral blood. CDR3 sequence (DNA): TGTGCCAGCAGTAACAATCCAGGAAACACCATATATTTT. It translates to CASSNNPGNTIYF.